This T cell receptor beta chain was recorded in a study of T cell changes during pregnancy in multiple sclerosis (dated by TCRdb to between 2018 and 2021). With regard to the full study: The study looked at changes in the T cell repertoire across pregnancy in women with multiple sclerosis.

Concerning this clone: Its antigen specificity is not known. Base qualities are not provided; no much larger clone lies one nucleotide away.

CDR3 length: 14 amino acids, cysteine to phenylalanine. Left in the record is the CDR3 DNA by itself, 42 bases read in frame from the first base. V is shortened by 7 bases, J by 4 bases, and the region joining them spans 11 bases. CDR1 and CDR2, per the germline V gene (reference sequence), are LNHDA and SQIVND. Library construction relied on the immunoSEQ multiplex PCR assay. TCRdb stores this immuneACCESS table with in-frame sequences only. Part of the clones is absent; in the studies checked, under half of the shortfall reflects unresolved V genes, and no reason is known for the rest. For this sample there are around 62,000 clones; about 90% appear just once. Approximately 0.69% of the sample rests with the top ten.

The chain links TRBV19 with TRBJ2-6; a weak D assignment points to TRBD2 (7 bases agree). This receptor was obtained from a female donor with multiple sclerosis, enrolled in a pregnancy study. The sample was CD4+ T cells from peripheral blood mononuclear cells, taken in the first trimester of pregnancy. The nucleotide sequence is TGTGCCAGTAACGGGGGGCTAGGGGCCAACGTCCTGACTTTC. Its translation is CASNGGLGANVLTF.